This passage covers 5 T cell receptor beta chains from one sample sequenced in a study of blood T cells in healthy people across ages. Using a J-beta primer mix together with a sample-barcoded 5' primer, a second PCR was run for about 6 to 11 cycles. Using its own MiXCR run on the 5' RACE reads, TCRdb lists one record per CDR3 protein. Here the sample spans 700,000 or so distinct CDR3 sequences, 35% to 50% being singletons. The material sequenced was blood. Every receptor here comes from a man older than 75 in good health.

The chain links TRBV4-3 to TRBJ1-1; D not certain. This CDR3 spans 14 amino acids. Trimming stripped 1 base from V and 6 bases from J, with 12 bases between. Germline V gene data show CDR1 as LGHNA and CDR2 as YSLEER. DNA of the CDR3: TGCGCCAGCAGCCAAGTCGTGAGCAAATCTGAAGCTTTCTTT. Protein sequence: CASSQVVSKSEAFF.

The rearrangement links TRBV9 to TRBJ2-7, with D tentatively TRBD1 (8 bases). V was pared by 4 bases and J by 7 bases, with 21 bases between. The CDR3 contains 15 residues. Germline values: CDR1 SGDLS, CDR2 YYNGEE. The CDR3 DNA reads as TGTGCCAGCAGCTCCCAGGACAGGGAGGGTAGAGAGCAGTACTTC. Amino acids: CASSSQDREGREQYF.

This clonotype was observed once. This rearrangement joins TRBV7-2 to TRBJ2-2; 8 nucleotides match TRBD1. V trimming: 2 bases; J trimming: 4 bases; junction bases outside the gene matches: 6. The CDR3 has 16 residues. Germline V CDR1 and CDR2: SGHTA, FQGNSA. CDR3 DNA sequence: TGTGCCAGCAGCTTACCGGGACAGGATGCCACCGGGGAGCTGTTTTTT. It yields the protein CASSLPGQDATGELFF.

The chain has TRBV6-2 or TRBV6-3 and TRBJ2-5, with unresolved D. The V and J ends lost 7 bases and 7 bases respectively, with 22 bases between them. Germline V lookup: CDR1 MNHEY, CDR2 SVGEGT. The CDR3 runs to 15 residues. The CDR3 DNA is TGTGCCAGCACCCACCAAGGAAATAAGAAGGGGACCCAGTACTTC. It translates to CASTHQGNKKGTQYF.

This clonotype came up once. The gene calls are TRBV20-1 and TRBJ2-7; 8 bases are a match to TRBD1. The CDR3 loop spans 15 amino acids. The V and J ends lost 0 bases and 5 bases, in that order; junction bases with no gene match: 9. The V gene's germline CDR1 is DFQATT and CDR2 SNEGSKA (reference sequence). CDR3 DNA: TGCAGTGCTAGAGATCAGGAGACAGGGGACAACGAGCAGTACTTC. Amino acid sequence: CSARDQETGDNEQYF.